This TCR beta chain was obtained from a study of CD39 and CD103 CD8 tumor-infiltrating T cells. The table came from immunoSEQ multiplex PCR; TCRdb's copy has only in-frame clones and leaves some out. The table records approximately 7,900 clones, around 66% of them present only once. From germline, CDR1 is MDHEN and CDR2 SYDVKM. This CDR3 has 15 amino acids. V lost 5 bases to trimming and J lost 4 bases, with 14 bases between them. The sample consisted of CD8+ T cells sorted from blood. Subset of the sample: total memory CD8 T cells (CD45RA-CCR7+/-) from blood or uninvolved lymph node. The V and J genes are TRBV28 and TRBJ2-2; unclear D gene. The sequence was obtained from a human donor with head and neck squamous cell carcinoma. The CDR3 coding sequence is TGTGCCAGCAGTGATAGGGTTGTAGGCACCGGGGAGCTGTTTTTT. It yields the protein CASSDRVVGTGELFF.